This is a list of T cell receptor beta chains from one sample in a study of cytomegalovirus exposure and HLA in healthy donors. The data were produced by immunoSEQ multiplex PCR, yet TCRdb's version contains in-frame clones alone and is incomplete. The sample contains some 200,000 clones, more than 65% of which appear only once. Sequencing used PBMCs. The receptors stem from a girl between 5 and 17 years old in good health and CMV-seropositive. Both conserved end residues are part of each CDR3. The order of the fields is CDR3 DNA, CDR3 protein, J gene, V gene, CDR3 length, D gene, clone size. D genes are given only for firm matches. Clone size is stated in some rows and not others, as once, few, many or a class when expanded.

TGTGCCAGCAGCGTCGGGCGGGGGGGTAGCACAGATACGCAGTATTTT | CASSVGRGGSTDTQYF | TRBJ2-3 | TRBV5-6 | 16 | TRBD2 | once
TGTGCCAGCAGCCGCTCGGGACAAAGCAATCAGCCCCAGCATTTT | CASSRSGQSNQPQHF | TRBJ1-5 | TRBV7-2 | 15 | NA | NA
TGTGCCAGCAGCGCGGACCAACAGGGATCTGAAGCTTTCTTT | CASSADQQGSEAFF | TRBJ1-1 | TRBV9 | 14 | NA | NA
TGTGCCAGCAGTGTGACCGGGACAGGCTACGAGCAGTACTTC | CASSVTGTGYEQYF | TRBJ2-7 | TRBV6-5 | 14 | TRBD1 | NA
TGCGCCAGCAGCCAAGTGGTGTTGGGGACAGCCTACAATGAGCAGTTCTTC | CASSQVVLGTAYNEQFF | TRBJ2-1 | TRBV4-3 | 17 | TRBD1 | few
TGTGCCAGCAGTTACAGTTCGACCGGGACACACTACGAGCAGTACTTC | CASSYSSTGTHYEQYF | TRBJ2-7 | TRBV6-5 | 16 | NA | NA
TGTGCCATCAGTGAGTCGAGTGATGAGCAGTTCTTC | CAISESSDEQFF | TRBJ2-1 | TRBV10-3 | 12 | NA | NA
TGTGCCAGTAGTATATCCGGGGGCGCGGGGGTTTATGGCTACACCTTC | CASSISGGAGVYGYTF | TRBJ1-2 | TRBV19 | 16 | NA | NA
TGCGCCAGCAGCTGGGGACAAGACGGCGTTGAAGCTTTCTTT | CASSWGQDGVEAFF | TRBJ1-1 | TRBV5-1 | 14 | NA | once
TGTGCCAGCAGCTTGGCCGGATCGGGACTAGCGGGGCGCACAGATACGCAGTATTTT | CASSLAGSGLAGRTDTQYF | TRBJ2-3 | TRBV5-4 | 19 | TRBD2 | NA
TGTGCCAGCAGCTTAGCTCTCGAGCAGTACTTC | CASSLALEQYF | TRBJ2-7 | TRBV7-2 | 11 | NA | few
TGTGCCACCAGCTTGTATAGCAATCAGCCCCAGCATTTT | CATSLYSNQPQHF | TRBJ1-5 | TRBV15 | 13 | NA | few
TGTGCCAGCAGCTTAGCGGGCAGTTACAATGAGCAGTTCTTC | CASSLAGSYNEQFF | TRBJ2-1 | TRBV7-8 | 14 | NA | NA
TGTGCCAGCAGCAACTCCGTCGGACAGGCCCATAGCAATCAGCCCCAGCATTTT | CASSNSVGQAHSNQPQHF | TRBJ1-5 | TRBV6-4 | 18 | TRBD1 | NA
TGTGCCAGCAGCTCCAACGGCGGCACCGGGGAGCTGTTTTTT | CASSSNGGTGELFF | TRBJ2-2 | TRBV13 | 14 | NA | NA
TGTGCCAGCAGCTTTCGGGACAGGGACACTGAAGCTTTCTTT | CASSFRDRDTEAFF | TRBJ1-1 | TRBV5-6 | 14 | TRBD1 | NA
TGTGCCAGCAGGACAGGGGTCGTGCCCTACGAGCAGTACTTC | CASRTGVVPYEQYF | TRBJ2-7 | TRBV7-8 | 14 | TRBD1 | NA
TGTGCCAGCAGCTTAACGAGCGGGGCCTACAATGAGCAGTTCTTC | CASSLTSGAYNEQFF | TRBJ2-1 | TRBV7-9 | 15 | TRBD2 | NA
TGTGCCAGCTCATCCTACCTGACTAGCGGGGGGCCCGATGGCACAGATACGCAGTATTTT | CASSSYLTSGGPDGTDTQYF | TRBJ2-3 | TRBV18 | 20 | TRBD2 | NA
TGTGCCAGCAGCCCCCACCCCACCCGGAGGCCACCCCTCCACTTT | CASSPHPTRRPPLHF | TRBJ1-6 | TRBV21-1 | 15 | NA | NA
TGTGCCACCAGCAGAGTCGTAGCGGGGGGCTCTGGGGCCAACGTCCTGACTTTC | CATSRVVAGGSGANVLTF | TRBJ2-6 | TRBV15 | 18 | TRBD2 | NA
TGTGCCAGCTCACCGATTACGGACTCCTCTGGAAACACCATATATTTT | CASSPITDSSGNTIYF | TRBJ1-3 | TRBV18 | 16 | NA | NA
TGTGCCATCAGTGCCCTACAGGGCCCGAACACCGGGGAGCTGTTTTTT | CAISALQGPNTGELFF | TRBJ2-2 | TRBV10-3 | 16 | NA | once
TGCGCCAGCAGCCAACAGAGCGGGGGCCTCTACGAGCAGTACTTC | CASSQQSGGLYEQYF | TRBJ2-7 | TRBV5-1 | 15 | TRBD2 | NA
TGTGCCAGCAGCTTACTTTTGGGACAGGGAGGTACCGGGGAGCTGTTTTTT | CASSLLLGQGGTGELFF | TRBJ2-2 | TRBV11-3 | 17 | TRBD1 | NA
TGTGCCAGCAGCCAGGGGTCCCGGACCCAGTACTTC | CASSQGSRTQYF | TRBJ2-5 | TRBV6-5 | 12 | NA | NA